The 10 T cell receptor beta chains below were found in one sample sequenced in a study of shared clonotypes between healthy human individuals. Sequencing was performed with immunoSEQ multiplex PCR; in TCRdb, only in-frame clones are kept and a portion is missing. The data hold about 2 million clones, with over 85% observed a single time. Selected positively for CCR7 and CD45RO-negative, naive CD8 cells excluded terminally differentiated effector memory CD45RA+ cells. Sequencing was performed on naive CD8+ T cells sorted from blood. The receptor set was obtained from a man aged 18 to 35 in good health.

This rearrangement joins TRBV6-1 to TRBJ1-6; 9 bases align to TRBD1. The germline V gene encodes CDR1 MNHNS and CDR2 SASEGT. Trimming at V came to 0 bases and at J to 6 bases, leaving 6 bases not matched to a gene. The CDR3 extends over 17 amino acids. The CDR3 spells CASSEAGQGYSNSPLHF. CDR3 DNA: TGTGCCAGCAGTGAAGCGGGACAGGGATACTCTAATTCACCCCTCCACTTT.

The rearrangement links TRBV11-2 to TRBJ2-3; no definite D call. The germline gives CDR1 SGHAT, CDR2 FQNNGV. This CDR3 is 14 amino acids long. Trimming removed 6 bases from V and 2 bases from J, with 12 bases in between. In DNA, the CDR3 is TGTGCCAGCAGTCCCGGGCCGTACACAGATACGCAGTATTTT. It translates to CASSPGPYTDTQYF. The full variable domain, in which reference TRBV11-2 and TRBJ2-3 provide the parts outside the CDR3, is EAGVAQSPRYKIIEKRQSVAFWCNPISGHATLYWYQQILGQGPKLLIQFQNNGVVDDSQLPKDRFSAERLKGVDSTLKIQPAKLEDSAVYLCASSPGPYTDTQYFGPGTRLTVL.

The chain carries TRBV7-9 and TRBJ1-1; perhaps TRBD1 as D (5 bases). Trimming removed 2 bases from V and 6 bases from J, with 19 bases in between. This CDR3 has 16 amino acids. Germline V gives CDR1 SEHNR, CDR2 FQNEAQ (reference sequence). The CDR3 here is CASSLSPQGSVAEAFF. The CDR3 region has the DNA TGTGCCAGCAGCTTATCCCCCCAGGGATCGGTCGCTGAAGCTTTCTTT.

The chain links TRBV4-1 to TRBJ1-6; 10 nucleotides align to TRBD1. Germline V gene lookup returns CDR1 MGHRA and CDR2 YSYEKL. With 2 bases clipped from V and 9 bases from J, the junction kept 4 bases outside the gene matches. This CDR3 is 15 amino acids long. The CDR3 here is CASSQTGQGGSPLHF. For the CDR3, the DNA is TGCGCCAGCAGCCAAACAGGACAGGGGGGTTCACCCCTCCACTTT.

The rearrangement links TRBV10-1 to TRBJ2-1, with TRBD2 matching over 11 bases. The V gene end was trimmed by 2 bases and the J gene end by 8 bases; junction bases not matched to a gene: 5. This CDR3 contains 15 residues. Germline V gene lookup returns CDR1 WNHNN and CDR2 SYGVQD (reference sequence). The CDR3 nucleotides are TGCGCCAGCAGTGAGATAGCGGGGGGGATGGATGAGCAGTTCTTC. Its protein product is CASSEIAGGMDEQFF.

The chain joins TRBV2 to TRBJ2-3, with D unresolved. This CDR3 has 13 amino acids. Per germline, CDR1 SNHLY and CDR2 FYNNEI. V shed 7 bases and J shed 0 bases, with 8 bases lying between them. The CDR3 sequence is CASILPSTDTQYF. Here the CDR3 DNA reads TGTGCCAGCATACTCCCTAGCACAGATACGCAGTATTTT. Together with reference TRBV2 and TRBJ2-3, the CDR3 gives the full variable domain: EPEVTQTPSHQVTQMGQEVILRCVPISNHLYFYWYRQILGQKVEFLVSFYNNEISEKSEIFDDQFSVERPDGSNFTLKIRSTKLEDSAMYFCASILPSTDTQYFGPGTRLTVL.

CDR3 amino acids: CASSTSSGEQYF. The CDR3 DNA follows: TGTGCCAGCTCGACTAGTTCTGGCGAGCAGTACTTC. The chain carries TRBV2 and TRBJ2-7, with TRBD2 as a possible D gene (6 bases). Trimming pared 8 bases from V and 6 bases from J, leaving 14 bases between. From germline, CDR1 is SNHLY and CDR2 FYNNEI. The CDR3 has 12 amino acids.

The V call is TRBV5-6, the J call TRBJ2-5; D is uncertain. This CDR3 is 16 amino acids long. V was cut by 2 bases and J by 5 bases, with 19 bases left in between. Germline V lookup: CDR1 SGHDT, CDR2 YYEEEE. The DNA of the CDR3 is TGTGCCAGCAGCTTCCCGTCGCCCAGTCATAGGGAGACCCAGTACTTC. Translating it yields CASSFPSPSHRETQYF.

The rearrangement joins TRBV19 to TRBJ2-1; tentatively, D is TRBD1 (6 bases). This CDR3 region has 16 residues. Looked up from germline, CDR1 is LNHDA and CDR2 is SQIVND (reference sequence). Trimming took 4 bases from V and 2 from J, leaving 15 bases between them. For the CDR3, the DNA is TGTGCCAGTAGTACATCCCCAGGGGTCCCCTACAATGAGCAGTTCTTC. Protein: CASSTSPGVPYNEQFF.

Note on this clone: This specimen includes other DNA sequences encoding the same CDR3. The rearrangement uses TRBV7-9 and TRBJ2-5; maybe TRBD2 (6 bases). The CDR3 consists of 15 residues. V lost 1 base, J lost 4 bases, and 13 bases lay in between. Per the germline V gene, CDR1 is SEHNR and CDR2 is FQNEAQ (reference sequence). DNA of the CDR3: TGTGCCAGCAGCTTAGTACGCGGGGCGGGAGAGACCCAGTACTTC. Encoded protein: CASSLVRGAGETQYF.